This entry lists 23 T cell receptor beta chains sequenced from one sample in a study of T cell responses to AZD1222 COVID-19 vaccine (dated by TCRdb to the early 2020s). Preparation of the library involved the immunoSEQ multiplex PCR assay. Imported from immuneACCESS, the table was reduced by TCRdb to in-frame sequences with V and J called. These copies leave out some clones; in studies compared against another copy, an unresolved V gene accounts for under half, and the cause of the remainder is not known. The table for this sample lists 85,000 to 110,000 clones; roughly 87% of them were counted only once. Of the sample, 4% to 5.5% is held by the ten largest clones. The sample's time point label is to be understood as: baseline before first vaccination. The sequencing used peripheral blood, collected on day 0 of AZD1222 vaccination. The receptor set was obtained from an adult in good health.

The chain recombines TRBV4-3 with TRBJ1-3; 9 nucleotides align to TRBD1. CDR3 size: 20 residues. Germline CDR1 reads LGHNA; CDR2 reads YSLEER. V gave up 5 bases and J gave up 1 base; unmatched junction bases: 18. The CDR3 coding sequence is TGCGCCAGCAGCGAGGGGTTGAACAGGGGACAGGGATGGTCTGGAAACACCATATATTTT. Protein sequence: CASSEGLNRGQGWSGNTIYF.

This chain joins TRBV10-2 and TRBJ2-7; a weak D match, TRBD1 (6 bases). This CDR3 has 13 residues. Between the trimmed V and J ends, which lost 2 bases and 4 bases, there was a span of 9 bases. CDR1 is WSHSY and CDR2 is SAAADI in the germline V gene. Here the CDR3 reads CASSEGGRYEQYF. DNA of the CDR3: TGCGCCAGCAGTGAGGGGGGCCGGTACGAGCAGTACTTC.

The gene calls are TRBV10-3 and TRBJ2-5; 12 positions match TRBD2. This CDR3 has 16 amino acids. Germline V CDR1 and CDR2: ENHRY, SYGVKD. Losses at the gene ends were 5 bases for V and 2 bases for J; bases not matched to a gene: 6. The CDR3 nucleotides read TGTGCCATCAGTACCGGGACTAGCGGGTTACAAGAGACCCAGTACTTC. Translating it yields CAISTGTSGLQETQYF.

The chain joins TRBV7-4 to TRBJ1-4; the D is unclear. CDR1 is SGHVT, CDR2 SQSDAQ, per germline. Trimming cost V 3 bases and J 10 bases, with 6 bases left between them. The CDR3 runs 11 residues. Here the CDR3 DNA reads TGTGCCAGCAGCTTTGTCCTAAAACTGTTTTTT. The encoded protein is CASSFVLKLFF.

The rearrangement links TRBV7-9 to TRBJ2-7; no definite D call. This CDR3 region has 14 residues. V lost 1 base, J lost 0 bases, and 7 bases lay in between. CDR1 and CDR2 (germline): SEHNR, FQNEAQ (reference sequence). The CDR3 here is CASSLGASSYEQYF. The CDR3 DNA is TGTGCCAGCAGCTTAGGGGCGAGCTCCTACGAGCAGTACTTC.

The CDR3 protein is CASTDRVDTQYF. The CDR3 nucleotides are TGTGCCAGTACCGACAGGGTTGATACGCAGTATTTT. The rearrangement joins TRBV19 to TRBJ2-3; 7 nucleotides line up with TRBD1. CDR1 is LNHDA, CDR2 SQIVND, per germline (reference sequence). J lost 6 bases, V lost 7 bases, and 4 bases had no gene match. The CDR3 covers 12 residues.

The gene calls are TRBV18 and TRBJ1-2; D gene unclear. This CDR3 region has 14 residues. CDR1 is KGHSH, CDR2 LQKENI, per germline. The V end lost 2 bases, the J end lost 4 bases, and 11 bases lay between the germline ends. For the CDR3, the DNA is TGTGCCAGCTCACCAGTCCCCCCACCCTATGGCTACACCTTC. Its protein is CASSPVPPPYGYTF.

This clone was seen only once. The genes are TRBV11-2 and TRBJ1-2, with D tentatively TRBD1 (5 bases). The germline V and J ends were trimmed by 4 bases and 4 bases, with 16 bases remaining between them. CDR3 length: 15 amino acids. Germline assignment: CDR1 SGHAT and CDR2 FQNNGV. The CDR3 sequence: CASSSVFRGVYGYTF. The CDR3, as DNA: TGTGCCAGCAGCTCTGTCTTCCGGGGCGTCTATGGCTACACCTTC.

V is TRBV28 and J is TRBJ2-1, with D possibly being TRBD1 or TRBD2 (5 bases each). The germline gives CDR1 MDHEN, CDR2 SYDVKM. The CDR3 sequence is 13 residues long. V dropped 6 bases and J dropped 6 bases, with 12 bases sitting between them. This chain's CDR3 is CASREPGANEQFF. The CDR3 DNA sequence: TGTGCCAGCAGAGAGCCCGGGGCCAATGAGCAGTTCTTC.

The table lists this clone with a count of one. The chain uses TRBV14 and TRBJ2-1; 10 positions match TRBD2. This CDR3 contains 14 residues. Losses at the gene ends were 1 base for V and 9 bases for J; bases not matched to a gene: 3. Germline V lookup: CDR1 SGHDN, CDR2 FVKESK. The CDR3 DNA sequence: TGTGCCAGCAGCCAAGTCCTAGCGGGGGTTGAGCAGTTCTTC. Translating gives CASSQVLAGVEQFF.

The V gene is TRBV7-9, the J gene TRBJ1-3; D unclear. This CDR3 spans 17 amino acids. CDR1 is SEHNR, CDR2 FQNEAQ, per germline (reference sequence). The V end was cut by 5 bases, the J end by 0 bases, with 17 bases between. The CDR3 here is CASSTSRHPDSGNTIYF. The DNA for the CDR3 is TGTGCCAGCAGCACGTCCCGGCATCCGGACTCTGGAAACACCATATATTTT.

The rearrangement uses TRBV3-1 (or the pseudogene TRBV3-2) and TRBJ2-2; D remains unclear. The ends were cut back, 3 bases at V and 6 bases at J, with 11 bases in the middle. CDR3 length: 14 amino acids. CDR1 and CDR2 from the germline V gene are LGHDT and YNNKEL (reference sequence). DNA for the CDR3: TGTGCCAGCAGCCAGCTTAGTGGGGCCGGGGAGCTGTTTTTT. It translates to CASSQLSGAGELFF.

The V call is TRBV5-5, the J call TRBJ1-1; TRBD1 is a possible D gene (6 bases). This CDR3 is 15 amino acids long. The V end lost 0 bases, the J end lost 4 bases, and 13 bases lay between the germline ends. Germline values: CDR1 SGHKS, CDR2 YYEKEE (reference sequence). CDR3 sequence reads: CASSLEGGRGTEAFF. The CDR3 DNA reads TGTGCCAGCAGCTTGGAGGGGGGCCGTGGCACTGAAGCTTTCTTT. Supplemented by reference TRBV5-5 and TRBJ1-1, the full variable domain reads DAGVTQSPTHLIKTRGQQVTLRCSPISGHKSVSWYQQVLGQGPQFIFQYYEKEERGRGNFPDRFSARQFPNYSSELNVNALLLGDSALYLCASSLEGGRGTEAFFGQGTRLTVV.

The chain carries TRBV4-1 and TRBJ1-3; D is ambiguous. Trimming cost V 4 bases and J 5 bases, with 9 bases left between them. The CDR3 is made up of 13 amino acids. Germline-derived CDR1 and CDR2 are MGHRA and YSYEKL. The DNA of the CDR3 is TGCGCCAGCAGCCCTGGACCGAGAAACACCATATATTTT. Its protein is CASSPGPRNTIYF.

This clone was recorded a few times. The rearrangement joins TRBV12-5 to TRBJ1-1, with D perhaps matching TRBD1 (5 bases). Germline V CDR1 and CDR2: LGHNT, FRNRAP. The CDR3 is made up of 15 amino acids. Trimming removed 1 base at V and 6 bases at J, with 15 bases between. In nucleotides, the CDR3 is TGTGCTAGTGGTTTGGGATGGGGGGTGGGCGCTGAAGCTTTCTTT. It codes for CASGLGWGVGAEAFF.

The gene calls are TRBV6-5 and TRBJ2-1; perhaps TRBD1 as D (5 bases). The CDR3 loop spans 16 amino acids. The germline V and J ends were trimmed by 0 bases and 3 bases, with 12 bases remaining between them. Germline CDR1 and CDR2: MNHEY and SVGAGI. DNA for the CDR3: TGTGCCAGCAGTTACTCTGGGCAGGGTGGCTACAATGAGCAGTTCTTC. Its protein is CASSYSGQGGYNEQFF.

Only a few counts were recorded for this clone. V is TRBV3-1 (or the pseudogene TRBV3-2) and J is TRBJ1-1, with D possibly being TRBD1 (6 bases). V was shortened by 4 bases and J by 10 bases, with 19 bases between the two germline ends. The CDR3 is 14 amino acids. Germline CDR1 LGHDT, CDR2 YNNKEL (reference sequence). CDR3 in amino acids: CASSRDSTKGGAFF. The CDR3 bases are TGTGCCAGCAGCCGGGACTCCACAAAAGGGGGAGCTTTCTTT.

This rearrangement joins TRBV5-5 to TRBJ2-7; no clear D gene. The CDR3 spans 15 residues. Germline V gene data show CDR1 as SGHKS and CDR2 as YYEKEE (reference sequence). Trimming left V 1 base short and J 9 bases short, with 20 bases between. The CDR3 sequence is CASSLLGQAPQGQYF. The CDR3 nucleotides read TGTGCCAGCAGCTTGTTAGGGCAGGCACCTCAAGGGCAGTACTTC.

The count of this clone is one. The CDR3 DNA reads TGTGCCAGCAGCTTAGCGTATGGGGCCAACGTCCTGACTTTC. It codes for CASSLAYGANVLTF. The rearrangement joins TRBV7-8 to TRBJ2-6; D remains unclear. The CDR3 spans 14 residues. Between the trimmed V and J ends, which lost 0 bases and 3 bases, there was a span of 3 bases. The germline V gene encodes CDR1 SGHVS and CDR2 FQNEAQ.

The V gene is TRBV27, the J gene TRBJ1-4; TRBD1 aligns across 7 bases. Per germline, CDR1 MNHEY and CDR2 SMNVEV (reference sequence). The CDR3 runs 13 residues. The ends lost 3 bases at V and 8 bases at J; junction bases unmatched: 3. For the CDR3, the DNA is TGTGCCAGCAGTTTCAGGGGGGGCGAAAAACTGTTTTTT. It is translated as CASSFRGGEKLFF. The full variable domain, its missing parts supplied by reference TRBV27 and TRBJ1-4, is EAQVTQNPRYLITVTGKKLTVTCSQNMNHEYMSWYRQDPGLGLRQIYYSMNVEVTDKGDVPEGYKVSRKEKRNFPLILESPSPNQTSLYFCASSFRGGEKLFFGSGTQLSVL.

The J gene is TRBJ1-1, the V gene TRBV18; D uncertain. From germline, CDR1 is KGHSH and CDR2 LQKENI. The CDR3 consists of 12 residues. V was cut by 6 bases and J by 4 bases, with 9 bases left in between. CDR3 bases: TGTGCCAGCTCTCTAGGGCGCACTGAAGCTTTCTTT. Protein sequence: CASSLGRTEAFF. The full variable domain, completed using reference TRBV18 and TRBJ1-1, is NAGVMQNPRHLVRRRGQEARLRCSPMKGHSHVYWYRQLPEEGLKFMVYLQKENIIDESGMPKERFSAEFPKEGPSILRIQQVVRGDSAAYFCASSLGRTEAFFGQGTRLTVV.

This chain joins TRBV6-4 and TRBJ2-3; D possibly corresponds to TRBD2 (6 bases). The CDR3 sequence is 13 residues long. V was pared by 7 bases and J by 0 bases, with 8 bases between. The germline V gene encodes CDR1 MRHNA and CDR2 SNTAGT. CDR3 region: CASTAGSTDTQYF. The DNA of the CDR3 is TGTGCCAGCACGGCGGGGAGCACAGATACGCAGTATTTT.

The CDR3 sequence: CASRRHRESSYNSPLHF. The CDR3 coding sequence is TGTGCCAGCAGACGTCACAGGGAGAGCTCCTATAATTCACCCCTCCACTTT. The chain recombines TRBV2 with TRBJ1-6, with D perhaps TRBD1 (6 bases). The CDR3 is made up of 17 amino acids. CDR1 is SNHLY, CDR2 FYNNEI, per germline. V was clipped by 6 bases and J by 0 bases, with 15 bases between them.